In its sample, the clone carrying this T cell receptor (beta chain) was seen many times. The target antigen is unknown. The entire patient cohort was treatment-naive prior to thyroid surgery. This entry comes from a study of metastatic and nonmetastatic thyroid tumors. Study in general: Across peripheral blood and tumor or nodule tissue samples taken from malignant and benign thyroid patients, the repertoires were compared with one another. General study points: TCR beta diversity was reportedly significantly higher in malignant thyroid tumors than benign nodules, in blood and tumor.

As originally analysed: The study's classifier, a distant-metastasis tool for papillary thyroid cancer, was built using CDR3 differences across clinicopathological groups. TCRdb ran MiXCR on the PCR reads. V and J calls and clone size were set by TCRdb, not the authors. The repertoire holds thousands of clones, with 20% to 25% as singletons. This CDR3 region has 12 residues. CDR1 and CDR2 from the germline V gene are KGHSH and LQKENI. Trimming removed 3 bases at V and 8 bases at J, with 9 bases between. The genes are TRBV18 and TRBJ2-3; D remains unclear. The sample taken for sequencing was tumor tissue. The clonotype originates from a male donor with papillary thyroid cancer or a benign thyroid nodule (not recorded which). Some clones in this sample may be carry-over from other donors' samples. Here the CDR3 DNA reads TGTGCCAGCTCACCCTCTGAAGGTACGCAGTATTTT. This encodes CASSPSEGTQYF.